This T cell receptor beta chain appears in the sequencing data of a study of pediatric ulcerative colitis (dated by TCRdb to the late 2010s). Background on the whole study: Of the ulcerative colitis patients, about 7 had pancolitis and two had left-sided colitis, and histology in every patient was consistent with ulcerative colitis. From 9 or 10 newly diagnosed, treatment-naive pediatric ulcerative colitis patients and a few non-IBD control children, paired blood and rectal samples were collected. The Pediatric Ulcerative Colitis Activity Index classified a couple of patients as having mild disease, several as having moderate disease and three as having acute severe colitis.

Using the immunoSEQ TRB Survey service, rearranged CDR3 beta regions were amplified from genomic DNA with multiplex V and J primers. Survey-level sequencing depth of up to 500,000 reads per sample was used to keep depth equal across samples. The libraries were purified, combined into pools and sequenced with Illumina technology. As for the original processing: Productive clonality, sample overlap, pairwise scatters, CDR3 beta length, V/D/J gene usage and productiveness were assessed with immunoSEQ online tools. Calculated diversity was defined as the number of unique rearrangements divided by total templates times 100, and Shannon and Simpson indices were additionally computed. For principal component analysis, Z-score normalized data were analyzed with the R prcomp function and the ggbiplot package. Blood-rectal clonal overlap within each subject was quantified with Morisita's index. Held by TCRdb, this immuneACCESS table contains in-frame sequences only and omits some clones. Under half of the omission traces to an unresolved V gene where checked; the cause of the rest is unknown. D and trimming were read from the DNA, whereas the V and J calls and clone size are those reported in that table. Within this sample are around 64,000 clones, with around 85% of them counted one time only. The ten largest clones add up to around 3.6% of the sample.

Concerning this clone: Its antigen target is currently unknown. Per-base qualities were not stored, and no clone one base away is much larger.

From the cysteine up to the phenylalanine, the CDR3 has a length of 11 residues. This entry keeps only the CDR3 DNA: 33 bases, framed from base 1. Trimming takes 2 bases from V and 7 bases from J, and the germline ends sit 8 bases apart. In the germline V gene (reference sequence), CDR1 corresponds to GTSNPN and CDR2 to SVGIG. Study-wide conclusions, independent of this receptor: Repertoires were derived from total lymphocyte DNA, so rare subsets such as regulatory T cells may have patterns not reflected. The healthy control group was small, with only a handful of individuals. A couple of rectal CDR3 clonotypes were present in all ulcerative colitis patients and in none of the controls. Rectal repertoire features separated controls, mild-moderate and acute severe colitis patients; acute severe colitis showed reduced rectal diversity due to clonal expansions. Autologous blood-rectal clonal overlap was significantly higher in ulcerative colitis patients than in controls, suggesting increased T cell trafficking to inflamed tissue. A couple of patients' blood samples yielded substantially fewer templates for technical reasons and were excluded from blood-rectal overlap analysis.

Before the diagnostic colonoscopy, none of the ulcerative colitis patients had been given any immunosuppressive medication. Blood was sampled at the time of the colonoscopy. The Wizard kit (Promega) was used to extract genomic DNA from both blood and intestinal samples. The sample comprised blood. Recombination connected TRBV30 to TRBJ2-5, with a weak D call of TRBD2 (6 bases match). This sequence originates from a boy aged 5-17 years with severe ulcerative colitis. The encoded CDR3 is CAWSYGGTQYF. The sequenced DNA: TGTGCCTGGAGTTACGGGGGGACCCAGTACTTC.